This TCR beta chain was identified during a study of blood T cell repertoires in COVID-19. Across the study: The samples span acute and convalescent COVID-19 from the United States, Italy and Spain.

In the original processing: Reference gene primers were amplified, and this amplification served to estimate nucleated cell counts. TCRdb keeps only in-frame clones here, not all; method: immunoSEQ multiplex PCR. That table furnishes V, J and clone size, whereas the DNA furnished D and trimming. The sample lists approximately 300,000 clones, 70% to 90% occurring once. V shed 3 bases and J 5 bases; nucleotides not matched to a gene: 6. CDR1 and CDR2 (germline): SGHRS, YFSETQ. The CDR3 totals 15 residues. Cohort allocation depended upon clinical history that participants reported. All recovered Cohort 3 donors got two negative PCRs, got clearance, or saw symptom resolution.

The rearrangement uses TRBV5-1 and TRBJ1-2; TRBD1 matches at 11 bases. This clonotype was sampled from a woman aged 30 to 39 who had recovered from COVID-19. Sequencing input: PBMCs or T cells enriched from blood (not recorded which). Here the CDR3 reads CASSWTGGAGYGYTF. The CDR3 DNA reads TGCGCCAGCAGCTGGACAGGGGGCGCAGGGTATGGCTACACCTTC.